The 5 T cell receptor beta chains given below trace back to one sample, sequenced in a study of cytomegalovirus exposure and HLA in healthy donors. PCR primers comprised 60 Vbeta and 13 Jbeta primers. TCRdb keeps only in-frame clones here, not all; method: immunoSEQ multiplex PCR. Its table lists 96,000 or so clones. Sequenced material: PBMCs. Every receptor here comes from a girl under 18 in good health and CMV-seropositive.

This rearrangement joins TRBV5-1 to TRBJ2-1, with TRBD1 as a possible D gene (5 bases). The V gene lost 0 bases and the J gene lost 1 base, with 8 bases spanning the gap. The length of the CDR3 is 15 residues. Germline V gene sequence: CDR1 SGHRS, CDR2 YFSETQ. CDR3 sequence: CASSLASGSYNEQFF. Here the CDR3 DNA reads TGCGCCAGCAGCTTGGCTTCAGGGTCCTACAATGAGCAGTTCTTC.

To note about this clone: The junction departs from germline at one end; a sequencing error may be responsible. The chain links TRBV6-5 to TRBJ1-6; D uncertain. The V gene's germline CDR1 is MNHEY and CDR2 SVGAGI. The CDR3 is made up of 14 amino acids. The CDR3 here is CASSGPRDNSPLHF. CDR3 bases: TGTGCCAGCAGCGGACCTCGGGATAATTCACCCCTACACTTT.

This chain links TRBV27 with TRBJ1-5; 10 bases match TRBD1. This CDR3 contains 15 residues. J was trimmed by 7 bases and V by 0 bases; bases with no gene match: 3. The germline V gene has CDR1 MNHEY and CDR2 SMNVEV (reference sequence). The CDR3: CASSLSGTGDQPQHF. The CDR3 DNA follows: TGTGCCAGCAGTTTATCGGGGACAGGGGACCAGCCCCAGCATTTT.

The genes are TRBV6-5 and TRBJ1-6; 10 nucleotides line up with TRBD1. This CDR3 is built from 13 residues. V shed 6 bases, J shed 8 bases, and the junction held 1 base outside the gene matches. Germline values: CDR1 MNHEY, CDR2 SVGAGI. The CDR3 loop is CASSGTGDSPLHF. Written as DNA, the CDR3 is TGTGCCAGCAGCGGGACAGGGGATTCACCCCTCCACTTT.

This sequence joins TRBV5-1 and TRBJ1-1; D is perhaps TRBD1 (5 bases). The germline V and J ends were trimmed by 5 bases and 6 bases, with 11 bases remaining between them. Germline CDR1 and CDR2: SGHRS and YFSETQ. This CDR3 has 12 amino acids. The CDR3 DNA follows: TGCGCCAGCAGGGGGGGTCCCCCTGAAGCTTTCTTT. The encoded protein is CASRGGPPEAFF.